Presented here are 28 T cell receptor beta chains from one specimen sequenced in a study of neurological immune-mediated disorders. In TCRdb, the 5' RACE reads were re-called with MiXCR into one record per CDR3 protein. The sample yields over 90,000 distinct CDR3 sequences, roughly a tenth seen once. Documented time point: longitudinal time-point 3. Sequencing was done on a sample of PBMCs. These TCRs come from a female donor with HTLV-1-associated myelopathy (HAM/TSP).

This clonotype was detected many times. This chain joins TRBV6-2 or TRBV6-3 and TRBJ2-2, with D unresolved. V gave up 6 bases and J gave up 2 bases, with 10 bases separating them. Germline V gives CDR1 MNHEY, CDR2 SVGEGT. The CDR3 consists of 14 residues. The CDR3 nucleotides read TGTGCCAGCAGCTCTCAAGCTAACACCGGGGAGCTGTTTTTT. Its protein product is CASSSQANTGELFF.

This clonotype was seen ten or more times. The chain joins TRBV9 to TRBJ2-3, with 11 bases lining up with TRBD2. This CDR3 region has 16 residues. V trimming: 0 bases; J trimming: 7 bases; junction bases outside the gene matches: 7. Germline CDR1 and CDR2: SGDLS and YYNGEE. This CDR3 is CASSVDPSGGLNTQYF. The CDR3 DNA reads as TGTGCCAGCAGCGTAGACCCTAGCGGGGGGCTAAATACGCAGTATTTT.

This clonotype was counted many times. The V call is TRBV7-9, the J call TRBJ1-5; no definite D call. This CDR3 has 19 amino acids. V was trimmed by 2 bases and J by 3 bases, leaving 23 bases between them. From germline, CDR1 is SEHNR and CDR2 FQNEAQ (reference sequence). The CDR3: CASSLIDKGSLFNNQPQHF. The DNA of the CDR3 is TGTGCCAGCAGCTTAATAGACAAGGGTTCTCTTTTTAACAATCAGCCCCAGCATTTT. Full variable domain (outside the CDR3, taken from reference TRBV7-9 and TRBJ1-5): DTGVSQNPRHKITKRGQNVTFRCDPISEHNRLYWYRQTLGQGPEFLTYFQNEAQLEKSRLLSDRFSAERPKGSFSTLEIQRTEQGDSAMYLCASSLIDKGSLFNNQPQHFGDGTRLSIL.

This clonotype was found many times. The rearrangement links TRBV5-1 to TRBJ1-1; a weak D match, TRBD1 (6 bases). Between the trimmed V and J ends, which lost 1 base and 8 bases, there was a span of 18 bases. This CDR3 is 15 amino acids long. Germline V gene data show CDR1 as SGHRS and CDR2 as YFSETQ. The CDR3 loop reads CASSLSPPLQGEAFF. In DNA form, the CDR3 reads TGCGCCAGCAGCTTGTCTCCTCCGTTACAGGGAGAAGCTTTCTTT.

This clonotype was seen ten or more times. J is TRBJ2-3 and V is TRBV4-1; D is tentatively TRBD1 or TRBD2 (5 bases each). V lost 1 base, J lost 4 bases, and 18 bases lay in between. The CDR3 is 17 residues long. Germline assignment: CDR1 MGHRA and CDR2 YSYEKL. In nucleotides, the CDR3 is TGCGCCAGCAGCCAAGGGCCGGCTGGGGGTGGGGCAGATACGCAGTATTTT. The encoded protein is CASSQGPAGGGADTQYF.

This clonotype was counted at least ten times. The genes are TRBV4-2 and TRBJ1-5, with 10 nucleotides matching TRBD1. The trim removed 1 base at V and 5 bases at J, leaving 5 bases unmatched. The CDR3 is made up of 16 amino acids. Looked up from germline, CDR1 is LGHNA and CDR2 is YNFKEQ. The CDR3 region is CASSQGGQGMHQPQHF. The DNA for the CDR3 is TGTGCCAGCAGCCAAGGGGGACAGGGGATGCATCAGCCCCAGCATTTT.

This clonotype was counted ten times or more. The CDR3 bases are TGTGCCAGCAGCTTTAGCGGGGGGGCCTACGAGCAGTACTTC. Residues: CASSFSGGAYEQYF. The chain employs TRBV7-2 and TRBJ2-7; the match to TRBD2 covers 11 bases. This CDR3 comprises 14 residues. Losses at the gene ends were 3 bases for V and 2 bases for J; bases not matched to a gene: 0. Germline assignment: CDR1 SGHTA and CDR2 FQGNSA. Full variable domain (rest looked up from reference TRBV7-2 and TRBJ2-7): GAGVSQSPSNKVTEKGKDVELRCDPISGHTALYWYRQSLGQGLEFLIYFQGNSAPDKSGLPSDRFSAERTGGSVSTLTIQRTQQEDSAVYLCASSFSGGAYEQYFGPGTRLTVT.

This clonotype was seen many times. V gene TRBV15 combines with J gene TRBJ2-7; no clear D. Germline V gives CDR1 LNHNV, CDR2 YYDKDF (reference sequence). Trimming cost V 0 bases and J 6 bases, with 12 bases left between them. The CDR3 has 14 residues. CDR3 DNA: TGTGCCACCAGCAGAGATCGGGCAGGTGGCGAGCAGTACTTC. As protein: CATSRDRAGGEQYF.

The sample holds many counts of this clonotype. CDR3 in DNA: TGTGCCAGCAGCCATACAGGGTACGAGCAGTACTTC. It encodes CASSHTGYEQYF. V is TRBV12-3 or TRBV12-4 and J is TRBJ2-7; D might be TRBD1 (6 bases). The CDR3 is made up of 12 amino acids. Between the trimmed V and J ends, which lost 6 bases and 4 bases, there was a span of 10 bases.

At least ten counts were recorded for this clonotype. The chain combines TRBV14 with TRBJ1-5; 8 positions match TRBD1. This CDR3 spans 16 amino acids. Trimming cost V 2 bases and J 2 bases; bases outside gene matches: 5. The germline V gene has CDR1 SGHDN and CDR2 FVKESK. As DNA, the CDR3 is TGTGCCAGCAGCCAAATGGACAGGGTTGGCAATCAGCCCCAGCATTTT. This gives the protein CASSQMDRVGNQPQHF.

This clonotype has a count of ten or more. This chain links TRBV20-1 with TRBJ2-2; 8 bases are a match to TRBD1. The length of the CDR3 is 18 residues. Per the germline V gene, CDR1 is DFQATT and CDR2 is SNEGSKA (reference sequence). After removal of 1 base from V and 2 bases from J, the junction contained 12 bases not matched to a gene. The CDR3 is CSARVIGRGLPNTGELFF. The CDR3 DNA follows: TGCAGTGCTAGAGTAATAGGCAGGGGGCTCCCCAACACCGGGGAGCTGTTTTTT.

The rearrangement links TRBV10-3 to TRBJ1-5; possible D gene TRBD1, 6 bases. The CDR3 loop spans 17 amino acids. CDR1 and CDR2 from the germline V gene are ENHRY and SYGVKD. V dropped 10 bases and J dropped 6 bases, with 28 bases sitting between them. The CDR3 region has the DNA TGTGCCACTTCCTCGAGGGGGGGTGTACCGTCGACTCAGCCCCAGCATTTT. Its protein is CATSSRGGVPSTQPQHF.

Comment on this clonotype: A read error may be the cause here, since a much bigger clone is one base away. This chain connects TRBV20-1 to TRBJ2-5, with D possibly TRBD1 on 8 matching bases. The CDR3 covers 15 residues. CDR1 and CDR2 from the germline V gene are DFQATT and SNEGSKA (reference sequence). The CDR3 DNA is TGCAGTGCCGACAGGGGCGGGGGCCACCAAGATACCCAGTACTTC. Encoded protein: CSADRGGGHQDTQYF.

This clonotype was picked up many times. The chain employs TRBV20-1 and TRBJ1-6; D is possibly TRBD1 (5 bases). CDR3 length: 14 amino acids. V was clipped by 1 base and J by 7 bases, with 11 bases between them. Per germline, CDR1 DFQATT and CDR2 SNEGSKA (reference sequence). This CDR3 is CSARAGTVNSPLHF. The CDR3, as DNA: TGCAGTGCTAGAGCCGGGACCGTGAATTCACCCCTCCACTTT.

The CDR3 sequence: CASSLILGATEAFF. CDR3 bases: TGCGCCAGCAGCTTGATACTGGGTGCCACTGAAGCTTTCTTT. The J gene is TRBJ1-1, the V gene TRBV5-1; no reliable D call. This CDR3 is 14 amino acids long. Germline assignment: CDR1 SGHRS and CDR2 YFSETQ. The ends were cut back, 1 base at V and 4 bases at J, with 11 bases in the middle.

By share of the sample, this clonotype is medium-sized. V is TRBV20-1 and J is TRBJ2-7; D remains unclear. The V gene lost 0 bases and the J gene lost 0 bases, with 15 bases spanning the gap. Germline CDR1 is DFQATT and CDR2 is SNEGSKA (reference sequence). The CDR3 contains 16 residues. CDR3 DNA: TGCAGTGCTAGAGATCTCCGCCCCTTGAGCTCCTACGAGCAGTACTTC. This sequence encodes CSARDLRPLSSYEQYF.

Concerning this clonotype itself: The junction departs from the called germline gene at one end, perhaps through a read error. The rearrangement uses TRBV4-2 and TRBJ1-5; 7 bases fit TRBD1. This CDR3 contains 16 residues. Germline V gene lookup returns CDR1 LGHNA and CDR2 YNFKEQ. CDR3 DNA: TGTGCCAGCAGCTCAGAAGGGCAGGGGGAAGGTCAGCCCCAGCGTTTT. Translation: CASSSEGQGEGQPQRF.

This clonotype was seen ten or more times. This rearrangement joins TRBV18 to TRBJ2-3; D unclear. Germline V gives CDR1 KGHSH, CDR2 LQKENI. The V end was cut by 2 bases, the J end by 8 bases, with 17 bases between. The CDR3 is 15 residues long. The CDR3 region has the DNA TGTGCCAGCTCACCAACTACTGGGCCCGCAGGTACGCAGTATTTT. Amino acid sequence: CASSPTTGPAGTQYF.

This clonotype came up many times. The gene calls are TRBV6-6 and TRBJ2-7; 10 bases are a match to TRBD2. Trimming at V came to 0 bases and at J to 5 bases, leaving 1 base not matched to a gene. Germline CDR1 and CDR2: MNHNY and SVGAGI (reference sequence). The CDR3 spans 14 residues. CDR3 sequence: CASSYSGTSDEQYF. DNA of the CDR3: TGTGCCAGCAGTTACTCCGGGACTAGCGACGAGCAGTACTTC.

This clonotype was seen repeatedly, ten times or more. The rearrangement joins TRBV7-2 to TRBJ2-3; D is undetermined. The CDR3 spans 13 residues. The germline V and J ends were trimmed by 0 bases and 5 bases, with 6 bases remaining between them. Germline values: CDR1 SGHTA, CDR2 FQGNSA. The DNA of the CDR3 is TGTGCCAGCAGCTTAGCCTCACAAGATACGCAGTATTTT. The encoded protein is CASSLASQDTQYF.

This clonotype has a count of ten or more. The chain joins TRBV10-3 to TRBJ1-2; D may be TRBD1 (6 bases). This CDR3 contains 14 residues. V was pared by 7 bases and J by 0 bases, with 12 bases between. Per the germline V gene, CDR1 is ENHRY and CDR2 is SYGVKD. CDR3 region: CAITWDTSNYGYTF. Written as DNA, the CDR3 is TGTGCCATCACCTGGGACACTTCTAACTATGGCTACACCTTC.

This clonotype was detected many times. The genes are TRBV12-3 or TRBV12-4 and TRBJ1-2; a weak D match, TRBD1 (6 bases). Trimming took off 6 bases at V and 4 bases at J, with 12 bases between the two ends. There are 13 residues in the CDR3. The chain's CDR3 is CASSTGGRYGYTF. The CDR3 DNA follows: TGTGCCAGCAGCACCGGGGGCCGCTATGGCTACACCTTC.

In its sample, this clonotype was seen many times. The chain couples TRBV20-1 to TRBJ2-3; TRBD1 matches at 7 bases. Germline V lookup: CDR1 DFQATT, CDR2 SNEGSKA (reference sequence). V shed 4 bases and J 6 bases; nucleotides not matched to a gene: 13. The CDR3 spans 15 residues. The CDR3 sequence: CSATNRGMGLDTQYF. CDR3 DNA: TGCAGTGCTACGAACAGGGGTATGGGTTTGGATACGCAGTATTTT.

There are many counts of this clonotype. The rearrangement links TRBV29-1 to TRBJ2-7; D is perhaps TRBD1 or TRBD2 (5 bases each). Germline V gives CDR1 SQVTM, CDR2 ANQGSEA. Trimming removed 6 bases from V and 6 bases from J, with 18 bases in between. The CDR3 totals 13 residues. The CDR3 sequence: CSVGPEYASEQYF. The CDR3 DNA follows: TGCAGCGTGGGACCGGAATATGCGTCCGAGCAGTACTTC.

About this clonotype itself: One base away lies a much larger clone, so this may be a sequencing read error. This chain links TRBV20-1 with TRBJ2-3, with a possible D match to TRBD2 (7 bases). The germline gives CDR1 DFQATT, CDR2 SNEGSKA (reference sequence). V lost 3 bases and J lost 0, with 16 bases in between. This CDR3 has 16 amino acids. Here the CDR3 reads CSASRCGGASTDTQYF. The CDR3, as DNA: TGCAGTGCTAGCCGGTGTGGGGGGGCTAGCACAGATACGCAGTATTTT.

Notes on this clonotype: A much larger clonotype is one base distant, so this may be a read error. The V call is TRBV5-1, the J call TRBJ2-7; D is perhaps TRBD1 (6 bases). The CDR3 is made up of 15 amino acids. Trimming left V 2 bases short and J 2 bases short, with 14 bases between. Germline CDR1 is SGHRS and CDR2 is YFSETQ. The CDR3 reads CASSFAADSTYEQYF. As DNA, the CDR3 is TGCGCCAGCAGCTTTGCCGCGGACAGCACCTACGAGCAGTACTTC. The full variable domain, in which reference TRBV5-1 and TRBJ2-7 provide the parts outside the CDR3, is KAGVTQTPRYLIKTRGQQVTLSCSPISGHRSVSWYQQTPGQGLQFLFEYFSETQRNKGNFPGRFSGRQFSNSRSEMNVSTLELGDSALYLCASSFAADSTYEQYFGPGTRLTVT.

This sequence joins TRBV4-1 and TRBJ2-2, with a tentative D call TRBD1 (5 bases). The V end lost 3 bases, the J end lost 7 bases, and 15 bases lay between the germline ends. CDR3 size: 15 residues. The germline gives CDR1 MGHRA, CDR2 YSYEKL. DNA of the CDR3: TGCGCCAGCAGCCAGCGGAGCAGGGATATCGGGGAGCTGTTTTTT. This encodes CASSQRSRDIGELFF.

This clonotype was recorded at least ten times. This chain uses TRBV20-1 with TRBJ2-5; 11 bases align to TRBD2. Germline CDR1 reads DFQATT; CDR2 reads SNEGSKA (reference sequence). CDR3 length: 15 residues. The V gene end was trimmed by 0 bases and the J gene end by 4 bases; junction bases not matched to a gene: 4. CDR3 in DNA: TGCAGTGCTAGAGACCCTAGCGGGGGGTCAGAGACCCAGTACTTC. Translating it yields CSARDPSGGSETQYF.